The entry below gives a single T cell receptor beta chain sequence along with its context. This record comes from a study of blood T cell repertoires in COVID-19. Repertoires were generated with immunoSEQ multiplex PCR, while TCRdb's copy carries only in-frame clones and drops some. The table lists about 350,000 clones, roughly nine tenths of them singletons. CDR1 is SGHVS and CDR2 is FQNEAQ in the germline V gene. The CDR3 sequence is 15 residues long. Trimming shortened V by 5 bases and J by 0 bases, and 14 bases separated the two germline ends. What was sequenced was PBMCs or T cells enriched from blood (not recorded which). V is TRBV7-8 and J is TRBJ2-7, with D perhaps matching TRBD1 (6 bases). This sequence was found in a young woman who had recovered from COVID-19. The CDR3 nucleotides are TGTGCCAGCAGCCCAGGGACACGAAGCTCCTACGAGCAGTACTTC. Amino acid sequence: CASSPGTRSSYEQYF.